A selection of T cell receptor beta chains follows, all from one sample in a study of blood T cell repertoires in COVID-19. Clones were read by immunoSEQ multiplex PCR, and TCRdb kept only the in-frame ones, dropping some. The sample gives 290,000 or so clones, approximately 82% of which show up once; about 5% is in the top ten. The sequenced sample was PBMCs or T cells enriched from blood (not recorded which). The receptors were sampled from a middle-aged man who had been exposed to COVID-19. Each CDR3 is given with its conserved first and last residue. Each record gives: V gene, J gene, CDR3 protein.

v_gene: TRBV30
j_gene: TRBJ1-5
CDR3aa: CAWGQGVSNQPQHF

v_gene: TRBV12-3/TRBV12-4
j_gene: TRBJ2-7
CDR3aa: CASSLRGREQYF

v_gene: TRBV5-4
j_gene: TRBJ2-3
CDR3aa: CASRGQTTDTQYF

v_gene: TRBV5-6
j_gene: TRBJ2-3
CDR3aa: CASSPRLHTQYF

v_gene: TRBV7-7
j_gene: TRBJ2-3
CDR3aa: CASSHTGGTDTQYF

v_gene: TRBV5-4
j_gene: TRBJ1-1
CDR3aa: CASSQRVGTEAFF

v_gene: TRBV7-9
j_gene: TRBJ1-3
CDR3aa: CASSLPGGSGNTIYF

v_gene: TRBV5-6
j_gene: TRBJ2-7
CDR3aa: CASSASGPSSYEQYF

v_gene: TRBV19
j_gene: TRBJ2-7
CDR3aa: CASSISAGGAAYEQYF

v_gene: TRBV29-1
j_gene: TRBJ2-3
CDR3aa: CSVVKLFGSGSTDTQYF

v_gene: TRBV6-5
j_gene: TRBJ1-1
CDR3aa: CASSYTNAANTEAFF

v_gene: TRBV19
j_gene: TRBJ1-1
CDR3aa: CASSIGGRGNTEAFF

v_gene: TRBV10-3
j_gene: TRBJ2-5
CDR3aa: CAISEARTAETQYF

v_gene: TRBV9
j_gene: TRBJ1-6
CDR3aa: CASSDRAYYNNSPLHF

v_gene: TRBV5-6
j_gene: TRBJ1-4
CDR3aa: CASSRQGVEKLFF

v_gene: TRBV9
j_gene: TRBJ2-1
CDR3aa: CASTREGHNEQFF

v_gene: TRBV5-1
j_gene: TRBJ1-2
CDR3aa: CASSPDRAGGYTF

v_gene: TRBV5-1
j_gene: TRBJ1-4
CDR3aa: CASSSREPGEKLFF

v_gene: TRBV5-1
j_gene: TRBJ1-6
CDR3aa: CASSSGGVDNSPLHF

v_gene: TRBV2
j_gene: TRBJ2-4
CDR3aa: CASHPIIRVKNIQYF

v_gene: TRBV6-5
j_gene: TRBJ1-2
CDR3aa: CASSYDPYGGYGYTF

v_gene: TRBV5-6
j_gene: TRBJ2-5
CDR3aa: CASSPTRLVQETQYF

v_gene: TRBV6-2/TRBV6-3
j_gene: TRBJ2-1
CDR3aa: CASSGSGYNEQFF

v_gene: TRBV30
j_gene: TRBJ2-7
CDR3aa: CAWGGLARYEQYF

v_gene: TRBV5-6
j_gene: TRBJ2-6
CDR3aa: CASMTGGGSGANVLTF

v_gene: TRBV6-2/TRBV6-3
j_gene: TRBJ1-2
CDR3aa: CASSYSSTVNYGYTF

v_gene: TRBV30
j_gene: TRBJ2-7
CDR3aa: CAWDQGLVEQYF

v_gene: TRBV10-3
j_gene: TRBJ1-2
CDR3aa: CAIRSRTGGDYGYTF